The entry that follows covers one T cell receptor beta chain sequence. The data originate from a study of blood T cell repertoires in COVID-19. Across the study: Researchers got acute and convalescent COVID-19 samples from the United States, Italy and Spain. T cells, B-cell-depleted T cells, or PBMCs provided the cDNA or gDNA that served as material.

This CDR3 comprises 18 residues. J gave up 4 bases and V 5 bases, and 14 bases lay outside the gene matches. The germline CDR1 and CDR2 sequences are SEHNR and FQNEAQ (reference sequence). Under the authors' procedure: Amplification of reference gene primers was used by the study to estimate nucleated cell counts. Repertoires were generated with immunoSEQ multiplex PCR, while TCRdb's copy carries only in-frame clones and drops some. V, J and clone size are taken as reported in that table, and D and trimming were inferred from the DNA itself. Among around 260,000 clones listed, roughly 87% were seen once.

This TCR was sampled from a human donor in a cohort sampled during active COVID-19. Source material: peripheral blood. The chain links TRBV7-9 to TRBJ2-1; 10 bases agree with TRBD2. The CDR3 protein is CASSPVPSGGGGYNEQFF. CDR3 nucleotides: TGTGCCAGCAGCCCCGTCCCTAGCGGGGGAGGGGGATACAATGAGCAGTTCTTC.